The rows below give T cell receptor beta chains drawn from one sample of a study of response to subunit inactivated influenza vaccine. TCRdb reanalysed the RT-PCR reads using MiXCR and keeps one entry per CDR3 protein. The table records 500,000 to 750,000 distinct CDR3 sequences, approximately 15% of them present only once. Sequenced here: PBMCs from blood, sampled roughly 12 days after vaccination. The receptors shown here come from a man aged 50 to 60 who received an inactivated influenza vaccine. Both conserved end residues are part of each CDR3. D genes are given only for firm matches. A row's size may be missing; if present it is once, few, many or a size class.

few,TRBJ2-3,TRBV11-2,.,CASSPLRGDVFYTDTQYF,TGTGCCAGCAGCCCCCTCAGGGGGGACGTCTTTTACACAGATACGCAGTATTTT
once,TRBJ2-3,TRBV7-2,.,CASSLSRLDTQYF,TGTGCCAGCAGCTTAAGCCGACTAGATACGCAGTATTTT
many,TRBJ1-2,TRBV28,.,CASLGTDIGYTF,TGTGCCAGCCTCGGGACGGATATTGGCTACACCTTC
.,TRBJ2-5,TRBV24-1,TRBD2,CATSETRLAGARRETQYF,TGTGCCACCAGTGAGACCAGACTAGCGGGAGCGCGGCGGGAGACCCAGTACTTC
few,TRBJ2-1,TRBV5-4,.,CASSFKTQYNEQFF,TGTGCCAGCAGCTTCAAGACTCAGTACAATGAGCAGTTCTTC
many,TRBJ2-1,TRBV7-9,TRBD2,CASSRGLAGPDF,TGTGCCAGCAGTCGCGGACTAGCGGGGCCCGACTTC
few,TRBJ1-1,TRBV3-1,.,CASSQDRLQGGGTEAFF,TGTGCCAGCAGCCAAGATCGTTTACAGGGAGGGGGCACTGAAGCTTTCTTT
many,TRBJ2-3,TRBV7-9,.,CASSLLKMEDTQYF,TGTGCCAGCAGCCTCCTAAAAATGGAAGATACGCAGTATTTT
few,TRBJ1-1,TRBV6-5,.,CASSYNRVNTEAFF,TGTGCCAGCAGTTATAACAGGGTGAACACTGAAGCTTTCTTT
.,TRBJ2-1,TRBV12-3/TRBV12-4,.,CASSPATRGKEQFF,TGTGCCAGCAGTCCCGCCACGAGGGGAAAAGAGCAGTTCTTC
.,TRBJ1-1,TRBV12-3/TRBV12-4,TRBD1,CASSLDRGMGGTEAFF,TGTGCCAGCAGTTTGGACAGGGGTATGGGCGGCACTGAAGCTTTCTTT
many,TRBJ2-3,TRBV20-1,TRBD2,CSALAGGIWTDTQYF,TGCAGTGCTCTAGCGGGGGGAATCTGGACGGATACGCAGTATTTT
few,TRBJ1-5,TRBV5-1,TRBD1,CASSPGATGGNQPQHF,TGCGCCAGCAGCCCGGGCGCCACAGGGGGAAATCAGCCCCAGCATTTT
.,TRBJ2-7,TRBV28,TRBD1,CASSFVTGGAYEQYF,TGTGCCAGCAGTTTCGTGACAGGGGGCGCCTACGAGCAGTACTTC
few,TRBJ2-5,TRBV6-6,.,CASSWQGQETQYF,TGTGCCAGCAGTTGGCAGGGGCAAGAGACCCAGTACTTC
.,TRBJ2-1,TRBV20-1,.,CSAIDQSPYNEQFF,TGCAGTGCTATAGATCAGAGCCCCTACAATGAGCAGTTCTTC
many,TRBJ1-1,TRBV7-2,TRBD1,CASSLNRGHTEAFF,TGTGCCAGCAGCTTAAATAGGGGGCACACTGAAGCTTTCTTT
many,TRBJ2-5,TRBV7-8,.,CASSAQGWETQYF,TGTGCCAGCAGCGCACAGGGTTGGGAGACCCAGTACTTC
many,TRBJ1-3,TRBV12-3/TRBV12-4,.,CASSGQELSGNTIYF,TGTGCCAGCAGTGGCCAGGAACTCTCTGGAAACACCATATATTTT
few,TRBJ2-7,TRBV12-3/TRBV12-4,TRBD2,CASSLLGGRFDEQYF,TGTGCCAGCAGTCTACTGGGCGGGAGGTTCGACGAGCAGTACTTC
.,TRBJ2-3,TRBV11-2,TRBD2,CASSPLGSAGTSRADTQYF,TGTGCCAGCAGCCCCCTAGGATCAGCGGGGACCTCTCGGGCAGATACGCAGTATTTT
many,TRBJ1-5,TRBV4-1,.,CASSLGHSNQPQHF,TGCGCCAGCAGCCTCGGACACTCGAATCAGCCCCAGCATTTT
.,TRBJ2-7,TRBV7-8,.,CASSSGQFSYEQYF,TGTGCCAGCAGCTCAGGACAGTTCTCCTACGAGCAGTACTTC
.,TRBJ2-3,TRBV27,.,CAISPTGTDTQYF,TGTGCTATCAGCCCTACCGGGACAGATACGCAGTATTTT
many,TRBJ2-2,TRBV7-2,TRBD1,CASSLAGTGNTGELFF,TGTGCCAGCAGCTTAGCCGGGACAGGTAACACCGGGGAGCTGTTTTTT
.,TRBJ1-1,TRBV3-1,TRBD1,CASSHSLTGRATEAFF,TGTGCCAGCAGCCACTCTCTGACAGGGAGGGCCACTGAAGCTTTCTTT
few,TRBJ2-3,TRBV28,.,CASSFLASGTDTQYF,TGTGCCAGCAGTTTTTTGGCTAGCGGCACAGATACGCAGTATTTT
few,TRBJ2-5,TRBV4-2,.,CASSQGHGQETQYF,TGTGCCAGCAGCCAAGGACACGGACAAGAGACCCAGTACTTC
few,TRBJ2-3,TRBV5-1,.,CASSTAHLISTDTQYF,TGCGCCAGCAGCACCGCTCATTTAATCAGCACAGATACGCAGTATTTT
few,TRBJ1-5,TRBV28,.,CASSLRDLRQPQHF,TGTGCCAGCAGTTTACGAGATCTTCGACAGCCCCAGCATTTT
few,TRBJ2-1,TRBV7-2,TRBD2,CASSFSGTSRYEQFF,TGTGCCAGCAGCTTCTCCGGGACTAGTCGGTATGAGCAGTTCTTC
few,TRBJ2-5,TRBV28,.,CASPPGWLRAFQETQYF,TGTGCCAGCCCCCCGGGCTGGCTGAGGGCTTTTCAAGAGACCCAGTACTTC
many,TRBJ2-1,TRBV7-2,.,CASSFGGNNEQFF,TGTGCCAGCAGCTTTGGGGGTAACAATGAGCAGTTCTTC
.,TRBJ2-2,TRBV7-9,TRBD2,CASRGGIANTGELFF,TGTGCCAGCAGGGGAGGGATCGCGAACACCGGGGAGCTGTTTTTT
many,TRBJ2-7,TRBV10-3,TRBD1,CAISQGQGAYEQYF,TGTGCCATCAGCCAGGGACAGGGGGCCTACGAGCAGTACTTC
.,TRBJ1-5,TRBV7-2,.,CASSLAGVANQPQHF,TGTGCCAGCAGCTTGGCCGGCGTGGCTAATCAGCCCCAGCATTTT
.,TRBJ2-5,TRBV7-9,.,CASSLVQSEETQYF,TGTGCCAGCAGCTTAGTCCAGTCAGAAGAGACCCAGTACTTC
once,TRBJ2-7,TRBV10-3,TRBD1,CAITGTDYEQYF,TGTGCCATCACTGGGACAGACTACGAGCAGTACTTC
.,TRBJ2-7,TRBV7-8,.,CASTHGQNSYEQYF,TGTGCCAGCACCCACGGACAGAACTCCTACGAGCAGTACTTC
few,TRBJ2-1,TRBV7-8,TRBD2,CASSSTSGIGNEQFF,TGTGCCAGCAGCTCGACTAGCGGGATTGGCAATGAGCAGTTCTTC
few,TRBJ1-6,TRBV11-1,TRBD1,CASSTTLGGQAGNSPLHF,TGTGCCAGCAGCACCACCCTAGGGGGACAGGCGGGGAATTCACCCCTCCACTTT
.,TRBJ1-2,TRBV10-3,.,CAISESELSVGYTF,TGTGCCATCAGTGAGTCGGAGCTATCCGTGGGCTACACCTTC